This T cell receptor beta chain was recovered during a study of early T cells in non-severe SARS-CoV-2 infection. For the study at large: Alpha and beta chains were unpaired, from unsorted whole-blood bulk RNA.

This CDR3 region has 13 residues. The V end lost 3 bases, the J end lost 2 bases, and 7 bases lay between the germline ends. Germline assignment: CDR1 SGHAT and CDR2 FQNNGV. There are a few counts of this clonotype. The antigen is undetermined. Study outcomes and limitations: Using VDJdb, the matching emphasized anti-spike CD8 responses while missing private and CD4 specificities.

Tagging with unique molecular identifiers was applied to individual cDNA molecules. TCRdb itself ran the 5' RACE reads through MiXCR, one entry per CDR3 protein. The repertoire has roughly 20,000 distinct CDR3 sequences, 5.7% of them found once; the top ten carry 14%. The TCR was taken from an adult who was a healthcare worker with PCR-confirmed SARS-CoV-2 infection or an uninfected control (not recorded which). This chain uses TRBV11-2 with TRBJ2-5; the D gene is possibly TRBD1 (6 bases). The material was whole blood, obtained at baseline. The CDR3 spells CASSFGQQETQYF. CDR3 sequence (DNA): TGTGCCAGCAGCTTTGGACAGCAAGAGACCCAGTACTTC.